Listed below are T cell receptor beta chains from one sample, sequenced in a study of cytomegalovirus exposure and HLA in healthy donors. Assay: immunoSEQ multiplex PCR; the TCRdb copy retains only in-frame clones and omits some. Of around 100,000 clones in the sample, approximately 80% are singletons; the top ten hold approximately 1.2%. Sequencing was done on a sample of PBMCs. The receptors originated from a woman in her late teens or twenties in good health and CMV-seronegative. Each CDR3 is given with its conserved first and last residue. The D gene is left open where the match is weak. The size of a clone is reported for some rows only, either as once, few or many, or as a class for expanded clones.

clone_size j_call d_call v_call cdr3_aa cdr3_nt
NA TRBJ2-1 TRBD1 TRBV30 CALDRVYNEQFF TGTGCCTTAGACAGGGTATACAATGAGCAGTTCTTC
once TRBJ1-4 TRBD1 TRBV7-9 CASRPPPGQEGEKLFF TGTGCCAGCAGGCCACCGCCGGGACAGGAAGGGGAAAAACTGTTTTTT
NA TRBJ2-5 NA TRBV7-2 CASNKNSQLVGETQYF TGTGCCAGCAACAAAAACTCCCAGCTAGTCGGTGAGACCCAGTACTTC
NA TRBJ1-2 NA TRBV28 CASSFLEGMDYGYTF TGTGCCAGCAGTTTTTTAGAGGGTATGGACTATGGCTACACCTTC
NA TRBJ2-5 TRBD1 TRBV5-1 CASSYPGDRGETQYF TGCGCCAGCAGTTACCCGGGCGACAGGGGAGAGACCCAGTACTTC
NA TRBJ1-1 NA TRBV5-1 CASSFRGENTEAFF TGCGCCAGCAGCTTCAGGGGTGAGAACACTGAAGCTTTCTTT
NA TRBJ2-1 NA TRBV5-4 CASSPSLSSYNEQFF TGTGCCAGCAGCCCAAGTCTCAGCTCCTACAATGAGCAGTTCTTC
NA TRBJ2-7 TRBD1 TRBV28 CASSLSRDRPASYEQYF TGTGCCAGCAGTTTATCCCGGGACAGGCCCGCCTCCTACGAGCAGTACTTC
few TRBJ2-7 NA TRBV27 CASTLKRIKSYEQYF TGTGCCAGCACCTTAAAGCGCATAAAGTCCTACGAGCAGTACTTC
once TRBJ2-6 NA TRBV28 CASSLASSGANVLTF TGTGCCAGCAGCTTGGCCTCCTCTGGGGCCAACGTCCTGACTTTC
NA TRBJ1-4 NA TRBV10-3 CAISESAGYNEKLFF TGTGCCATCAGTGAGTCGGCAGGATATAATGAAAAACTGTTTTTT
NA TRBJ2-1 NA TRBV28 CASIRSGYNEQFF TGTGCCAGCATCCGGTCAGGCTACAATGAGCAGTTCTTC
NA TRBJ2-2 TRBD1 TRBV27 CATRPGTVNTGELFF TGTGCCACGAGACCCGGGACAGTAAACACCGGGGAGCTGTTTTTT
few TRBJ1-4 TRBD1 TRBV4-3 CASSHQGGWGEKLFF TGCGCCAGCAGCCATCAAGGGGGCTGGGGTGAAAAACTGTTTTTT
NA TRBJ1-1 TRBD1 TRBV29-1 CSVGDRDTEAFF TGCAGCGTTGGGGACAGGGACACTGAAGCTTTCTTT
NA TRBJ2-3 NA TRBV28 CASSGSDTYTDTQYF TGTGCCAGCTCAGGTAGCGATACTTACACAGATACGCAGTATTTT
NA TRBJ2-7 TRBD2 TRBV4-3 CASSQVERDSYEQYF TGCGCCAGCAGCCAAGTGGAGCGGGACTCCTACGAGCAGTACTTC
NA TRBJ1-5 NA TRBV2 CASSEGGSINQPQHF TGTGCCAGCAGTGAAGGCGGATCCATCAATCAGCCCCAGCATTTT
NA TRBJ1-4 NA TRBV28 CASSPLGEKLFF TGTGCCAGCAGTCCACTCGGTGAAAAACTGTTTTTT
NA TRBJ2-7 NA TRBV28 CASSLGRAYEQYF TGTGCCAGCAGTTTAGGCAGGGCCTACGAGCAGTACTTC
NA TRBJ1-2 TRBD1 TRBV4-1 CASSQVGQGRANYGYTF TGCGCCAGCAGCCAAGTGGGACAGGGCCGAGCTAACTATGGCTACACCTTC
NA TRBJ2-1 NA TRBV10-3 CAISEERPGSYNEQFF TGTGCCATCAGTGAGGAGCGACCTGGCTCCTACAATGAGCAGTTCTTC
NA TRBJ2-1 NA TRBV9 CASSGGASFVDEQFF TGTGCCAGCAGCGGCGGAGCCTCCTTCGTCGATGAGCAGTTCTTC
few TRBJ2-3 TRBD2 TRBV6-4 CASSAAGEADTQYF TGTGCCAGCAGTGCAGCGGGGGAGGCAGATACGCAGTATTTT
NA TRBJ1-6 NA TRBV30 CAWRRNYGSSPLHF TGTGCCTGGAGGCGAAACTACGGGAGTTCACCCCTCCACTTT
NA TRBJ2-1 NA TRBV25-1 CASSEYVGQEGYNEQFF TGTGCCAGCAGTGAATATGTTGGACAGGAGGGTTACAATGAGCAGTTCTTC
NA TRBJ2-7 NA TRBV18 CASSPMSYEQYF TGTGCCAGCTCACCCATGAGCTACGAGCAGTACTTC
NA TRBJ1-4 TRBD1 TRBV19 CASNTGDRGEKLFF TGTGCCAGTAATACTGGGGACAGGGGTGAAAAACTGTTTTTT
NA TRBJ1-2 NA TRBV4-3 CASSQDYGGDYGYTF TGCGCCAGCAGCCAAGATTATGGAGGGGACTATGGCTACACCTTC
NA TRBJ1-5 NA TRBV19 CASSIVEGGQPQHF TGTGCCAGTAGTATAGTGGAGGGAGGCCAGCCCCAGCATTTT
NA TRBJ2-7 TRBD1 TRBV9 CAPPGDRTTYEQYF TGTGCTCCCCCCGGGGACAGGACCACCTACGAGCAGTACTTC
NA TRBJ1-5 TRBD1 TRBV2 CASRGDRPSNQPQHF TGTGCCAGCAGGGGGGACAGGCCTAGCAATCAGCCCCAGCATTTT
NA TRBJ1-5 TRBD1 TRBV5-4 CASSLGGGTGVDQPQHF TGTGCCAGCAGCCTTGGGGGCGGGACAGGGGTCGATCAGCCCCAGCATTTT
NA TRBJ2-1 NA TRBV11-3 CASSLDPAGQEQFF TGTGCCAGCAGCTTAGATCCGGCCGGACAGGAGCAGTTCTTC
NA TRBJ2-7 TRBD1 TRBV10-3 CAISGSDRGGGYEQYF TGTGCCATCAGTGGGTCCGACAGGGGAGGAGGATACGAGCAGTACTTC
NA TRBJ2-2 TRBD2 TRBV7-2 CASSLGLAGGTGELFF TGTGCCAGCAGCCTGGGACTAGCGGGAGGGACCGGGGAGCTGTTTTTT
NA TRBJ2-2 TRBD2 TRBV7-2 CASSLEASGGRTTGELFF TGTGCCAGCAGCTTAGAGGCTAGCGGGGGGCGGACCACCGGGGAGCTGTTTTTT
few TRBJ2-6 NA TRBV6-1 CASRRRAGANVLTF TGTGCCAGCAGGAGGAGGGCTGGGGCCAACGTCCTGACTTTC
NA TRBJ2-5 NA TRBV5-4 CASSYPGETQYF TGTGCCAGCAGCTACCCGGGAGAGACCCAGTACTTC
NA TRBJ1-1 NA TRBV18 CASSPLPQTVFPAGAFF TGTGCCAGCTCACCCCTCCCACAGACAGTCTTCCCTGCCGGGGCTTTCTTT
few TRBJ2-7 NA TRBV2 CASSDTYEQYF TGTGCCAGCAGTGACACCTACGAGCAGTACTTC
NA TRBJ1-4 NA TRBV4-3 CASSRVPNEKLFF TGCGCCAGCAGCCGCGTACCGAATGAAAAACTGTTTTTT
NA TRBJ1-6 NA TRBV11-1 CASSFYLNSPLHF TGTGCCAGCAGCTTCTATCTTAATTCACCCCTCCACTTT
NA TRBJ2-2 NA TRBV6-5 CASRYREAGDTGELFF TGTGCCAGCAGATACCGTGAGGCAGGGGACACCGGGGAGCTGTTTTTT
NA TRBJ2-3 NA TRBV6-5 CASRLGATSTDTQYF TGTGCCAGCAGGCTAGGGGCCACTAGCACAGATACGCAGTATTTT